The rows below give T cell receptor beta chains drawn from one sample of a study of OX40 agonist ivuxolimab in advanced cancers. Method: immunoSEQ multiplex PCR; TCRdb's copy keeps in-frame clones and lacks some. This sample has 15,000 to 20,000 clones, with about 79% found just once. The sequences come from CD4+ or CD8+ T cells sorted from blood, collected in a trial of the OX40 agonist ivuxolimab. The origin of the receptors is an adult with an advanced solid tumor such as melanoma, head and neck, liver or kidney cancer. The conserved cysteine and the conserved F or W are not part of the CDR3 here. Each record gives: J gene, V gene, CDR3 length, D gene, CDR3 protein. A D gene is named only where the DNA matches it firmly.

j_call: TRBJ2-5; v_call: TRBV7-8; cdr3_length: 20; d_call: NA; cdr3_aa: ASRAGQQLRGREGNHQETQY
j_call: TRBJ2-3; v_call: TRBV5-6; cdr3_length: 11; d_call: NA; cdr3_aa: ASSSYRTDTQY
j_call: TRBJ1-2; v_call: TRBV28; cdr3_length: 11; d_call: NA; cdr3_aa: ASSFAGAISYT
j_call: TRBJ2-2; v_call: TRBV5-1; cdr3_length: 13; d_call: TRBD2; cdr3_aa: ASSLRLADTGELF
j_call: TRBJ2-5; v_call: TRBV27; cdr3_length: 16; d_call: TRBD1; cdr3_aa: ASSLYGQGAPGQETQY
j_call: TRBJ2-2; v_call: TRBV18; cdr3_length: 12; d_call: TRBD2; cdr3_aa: ASSPGLRTGELF
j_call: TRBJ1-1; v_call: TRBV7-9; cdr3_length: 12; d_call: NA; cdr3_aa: ASSSPGRGTEAF
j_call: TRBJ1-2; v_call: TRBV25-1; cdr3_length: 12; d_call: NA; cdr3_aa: ASCPWGAGYGYT
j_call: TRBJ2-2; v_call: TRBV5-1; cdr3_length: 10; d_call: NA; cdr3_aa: ASSLFPGELF
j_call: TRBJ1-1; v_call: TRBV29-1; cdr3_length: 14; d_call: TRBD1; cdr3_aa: SGTGQLGRMNTEAF
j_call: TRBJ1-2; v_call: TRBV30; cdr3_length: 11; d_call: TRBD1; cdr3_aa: AWGTVPRFGYT
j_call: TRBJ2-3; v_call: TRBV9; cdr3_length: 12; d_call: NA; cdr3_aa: ASSVDSGTDTQY
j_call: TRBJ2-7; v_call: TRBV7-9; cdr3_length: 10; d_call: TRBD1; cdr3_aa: ASRAGGYEQY
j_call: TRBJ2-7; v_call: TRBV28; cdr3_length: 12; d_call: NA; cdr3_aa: ASDPGGSSYEQY
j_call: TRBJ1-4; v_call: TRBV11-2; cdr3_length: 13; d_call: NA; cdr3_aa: ASSFQDATNEKLF
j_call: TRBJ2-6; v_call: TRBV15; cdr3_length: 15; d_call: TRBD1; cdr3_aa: ATSGGQAISGANVLT
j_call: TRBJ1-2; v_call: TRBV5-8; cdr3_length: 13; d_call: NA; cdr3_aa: ASSLAERALDGYT
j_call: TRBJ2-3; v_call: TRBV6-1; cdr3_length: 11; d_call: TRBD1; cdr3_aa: ASRGQGTDTQY
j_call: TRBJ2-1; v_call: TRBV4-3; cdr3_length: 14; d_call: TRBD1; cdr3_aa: ASSLGTGSSYNEQF
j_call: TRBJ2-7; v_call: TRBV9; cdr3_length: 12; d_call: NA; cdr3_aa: ASSVGGESYEQY
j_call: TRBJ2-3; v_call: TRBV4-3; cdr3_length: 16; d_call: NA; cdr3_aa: ASSQGSGGGEQTDTQY
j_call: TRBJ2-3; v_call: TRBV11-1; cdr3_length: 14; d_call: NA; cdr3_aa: ASSLGLKGSTDTQY
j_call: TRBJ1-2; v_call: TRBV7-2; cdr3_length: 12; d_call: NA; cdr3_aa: ASSLGKLRYGYT
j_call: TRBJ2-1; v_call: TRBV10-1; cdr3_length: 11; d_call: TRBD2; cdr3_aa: ASSGTRFDEQF
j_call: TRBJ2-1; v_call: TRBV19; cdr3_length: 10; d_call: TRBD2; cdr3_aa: ASSLAGNEQF
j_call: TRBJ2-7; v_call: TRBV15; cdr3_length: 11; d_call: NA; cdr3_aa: ATSRGRSYEQY
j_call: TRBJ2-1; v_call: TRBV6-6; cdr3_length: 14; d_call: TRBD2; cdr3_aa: ASSYFVAGAPDEQF
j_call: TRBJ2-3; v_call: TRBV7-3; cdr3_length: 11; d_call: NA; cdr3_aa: ASSRGTADTQY
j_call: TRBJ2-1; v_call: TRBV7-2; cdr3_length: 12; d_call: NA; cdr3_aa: ASSFGGSYNEQF
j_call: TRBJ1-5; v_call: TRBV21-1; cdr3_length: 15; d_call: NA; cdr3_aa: ASSKVGQGVCNQPQH
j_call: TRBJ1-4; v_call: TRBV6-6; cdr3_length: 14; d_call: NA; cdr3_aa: ASSYGRQERNEKLF
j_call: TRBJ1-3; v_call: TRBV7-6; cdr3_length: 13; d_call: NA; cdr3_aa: ASSPTGPSGNTIY
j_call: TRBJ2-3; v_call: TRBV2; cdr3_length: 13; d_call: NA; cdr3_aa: ASSGRWQNTDTQY
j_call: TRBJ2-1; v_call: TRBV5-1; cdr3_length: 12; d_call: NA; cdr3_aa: ASSPFANYNEQF
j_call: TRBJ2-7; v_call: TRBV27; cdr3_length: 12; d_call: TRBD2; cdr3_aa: ASSVSGSSYEQY
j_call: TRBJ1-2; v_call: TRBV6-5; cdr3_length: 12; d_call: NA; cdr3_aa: ASRPGLILYGYT
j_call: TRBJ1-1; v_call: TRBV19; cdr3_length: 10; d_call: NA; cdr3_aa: ASVRENTEAF
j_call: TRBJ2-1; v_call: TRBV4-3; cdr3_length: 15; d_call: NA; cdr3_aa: ASSHNWGAGILNEQF
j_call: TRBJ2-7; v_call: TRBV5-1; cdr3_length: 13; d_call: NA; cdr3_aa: ASSPQRGQLYEQY
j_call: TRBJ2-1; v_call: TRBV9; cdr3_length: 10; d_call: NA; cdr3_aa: ASSVGGDEQF
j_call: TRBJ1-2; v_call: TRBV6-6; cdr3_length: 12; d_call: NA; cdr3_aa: ASSYLGEGYSYT
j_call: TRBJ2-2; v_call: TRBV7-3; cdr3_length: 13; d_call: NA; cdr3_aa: ASSHRGGSTGELF